This T cell receptor (beta chain) was recovered during a study of post-analysis software for immune sequencing data. Study-level findings and limits: Batch-matched samples strongly co-clustered by F measure. Several TRBV segments (TRBV5-6, TRBV5-1 and TRBV20-1 among them) occurred more frequently in patients than in controls.

The library was made from cDNA and included unique molecular identifiers. The yield from roughly 1 to 10 million T cells was 500,000 or so cDNA molecules in total. TCRdb reanalysed the PCR reads using MiXCR and keeps one entry per CDR3 protein. The sample includes fewer than 900,000 distinct CDR3 sequences, more than 45% seen only once; the top ten take over 4.5%. V was trimmed by 1 base and J by 0 bases, leaving 9 bases between them. Germline CDR1 SGHTA, CDR2 FQGNSA. This CDR3 spans 15 amino acids. Note on this clonotype: Antigen specificity is unknown.

The sequence was obtained from a girl aged 10 to 17 with multiple sclerosis. This chain joins TRBV7-2 and TRBJ1-2; the D is unclear. The sample was blood. The DNA for the CDR3 is TGTGCCAGCAGCTTAGTGGAGGGTACTAACTATGGCTACACCTTC. Translation: CASSLVEGTNYGYTF.